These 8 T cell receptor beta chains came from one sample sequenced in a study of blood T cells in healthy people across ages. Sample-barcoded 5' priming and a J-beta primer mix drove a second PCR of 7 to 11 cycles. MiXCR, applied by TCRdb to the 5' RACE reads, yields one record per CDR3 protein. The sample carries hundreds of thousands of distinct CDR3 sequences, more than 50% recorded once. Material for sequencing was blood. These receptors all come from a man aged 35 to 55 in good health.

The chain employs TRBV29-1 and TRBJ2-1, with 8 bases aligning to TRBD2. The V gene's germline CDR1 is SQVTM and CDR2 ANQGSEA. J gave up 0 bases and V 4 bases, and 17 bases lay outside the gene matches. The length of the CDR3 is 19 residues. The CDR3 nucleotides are TGCAGCGTTGTGAGACTAGCGCCGAATACCCCTAGCTCCTACAATGAGCAGTTCTTC. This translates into CSVVRLAPNTPSSYNEQFF.

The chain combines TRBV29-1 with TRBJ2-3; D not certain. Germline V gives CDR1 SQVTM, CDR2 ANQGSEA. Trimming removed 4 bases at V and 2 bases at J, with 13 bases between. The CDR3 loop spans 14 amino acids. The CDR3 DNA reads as TGCAGCGTTGCCCCGAATTCGGTCACAGATACGCAGTATTTT. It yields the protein CSVAPNSVTDTQYF.

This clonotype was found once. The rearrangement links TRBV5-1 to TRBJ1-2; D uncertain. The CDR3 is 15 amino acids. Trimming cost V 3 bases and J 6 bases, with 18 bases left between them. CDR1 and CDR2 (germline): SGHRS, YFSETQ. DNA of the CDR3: TGCGCCAGCAGCTGTTTGGCCTACCCGACGGATGGCTACACCTTC. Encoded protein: CASSCLAYPTDGYTF.

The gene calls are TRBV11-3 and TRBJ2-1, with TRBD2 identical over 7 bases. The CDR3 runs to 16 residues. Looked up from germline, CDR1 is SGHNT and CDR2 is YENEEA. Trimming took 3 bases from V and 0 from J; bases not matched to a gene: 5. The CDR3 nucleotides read TGTGCCAGCAGCTTGGGACTACCGAGCTCCTACAATGAGCAGTTCTTC. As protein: CASSLGLPSSYNEQFF.

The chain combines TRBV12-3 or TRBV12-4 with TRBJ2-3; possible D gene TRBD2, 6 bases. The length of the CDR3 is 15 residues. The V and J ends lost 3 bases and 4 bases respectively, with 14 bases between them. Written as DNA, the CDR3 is TGTGCCAGCAGTTTGGCGGGAAGCGGGCCAGATACGCAGTATTTT. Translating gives CASSLAGSGPDTQYF.

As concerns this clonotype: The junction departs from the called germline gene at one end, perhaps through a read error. This CDR3 reads CASSVTPSGGEIQYF. DNA for the CDR3: TGTGCCAGCAGCGTAACCCCTAGCGGCGGCGAGATCCAGTACTTC. The chain uses TRBV9 and TRBJ2-5; 7 bases are shared with TRBD2. The germline gives CDR1 SGDLS, CDR2 YYNGEE. This CDR3 contains 15 residues.

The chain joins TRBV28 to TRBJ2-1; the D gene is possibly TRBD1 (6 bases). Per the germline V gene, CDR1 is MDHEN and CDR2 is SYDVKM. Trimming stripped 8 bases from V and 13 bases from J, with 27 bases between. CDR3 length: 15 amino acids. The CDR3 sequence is CASLGWTVNKETQFF. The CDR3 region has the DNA TGTGCCAGCCTAGGCTGGACAGTTAATAAAGAGACCCAGTTCTTC. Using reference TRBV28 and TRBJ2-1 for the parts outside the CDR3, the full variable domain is DVKVTQSSRYLVKRTGEKVFLECVQDMDHENMFWYRQDPGLGLRLIYFSYDVKMKEKGDIPEGYSVSREKKERFSLILESASTNQTSMYLCASLGWTVNKETQFFGPGTRLTVL.

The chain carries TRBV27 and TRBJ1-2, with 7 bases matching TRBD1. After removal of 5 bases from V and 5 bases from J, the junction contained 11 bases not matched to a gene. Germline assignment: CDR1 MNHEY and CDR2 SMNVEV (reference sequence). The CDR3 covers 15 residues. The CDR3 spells CASSPGQAGQYGYTF. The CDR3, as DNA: TGTGCCAGCAGTCCAGGACAGGCTGGGCAATATGGCTACACCTTC.